A single sample gave rise to the 15 T cell receptor beta chains below, sequenced in a study of glioma-infiltrating T cells after dendritic cell vaccination. Data came from immunoSEQ multiplex PCR; TCRdb stores just in-frame clones and leaves some out. The top ten clones hold about an eighth of a sample with about 50,000 clones, over 75% of them seen once. Source: blood, taken before dendritic cell vaccination. The receptor set was obtained from a human donor with glioblastoma.

The chain joins TRBV5-1 to TRBJ2-5; 7 positions match TRBD1. This CDR3 has 13 residues. Germline V CDR1 and CDR2: SGHRS, YFSETQ. Unmatched junction bases numbered 2, after V lost 4 bases and J lost 2 bases. The CDR3 DNA is TGCGCCAGCAGCGGGGGACAGCAAGAGACCCAGTACTTC. Protein: CASSGGQQETQYF.

This sequence joins TRBV7-2 and TRBJ1-4; 7 bases map to TRBD1. This CDR3 contains 16 residues. V lost 4 bases to trimming and J lost 0 bases; unmatched junction nucleotides: 5. Germline assignment: CDR1 SGHTA and CDR2 FQGNSA. CDR3 nucleotides: TGTGCCAGCAGCTCCCAAGGGGGCACAACTAATGAAAAACTGTTTTTT. Translated: CASSSQGGTTNEKLFF.

The chain couples TRBV18 to TRBJ1-1; D may be TRBD1 (5 bases). In germline, CDR1 is KGHSH, CDR2 LQKENI. The CDR3 runs to 14 residues. V was clipped by 3 bases and J by 1 base, with 9 bases between them. CDR3 bases: TGTGCCAGCTCACCGCTACAGGAGAACACTGAAGCTTTCTTT. It translates to CASSPLQENTEAFF.

For this clone: The junction and the germline gene differ at one end; a read error may be behind it. The sample carries other DNA sequences with the same CDR3. The genes are TRBV25-1 and TRBJ1-6; maybe TRBD1 (6 bases). Germline-derived CDR1 and CDR2 are MGHDK and SYGVNS. The CDR3 spans 15 residues. CDR3 region: CASRQGTVYNSPLHF. Written as DNA, the CDR3 is TGTGCCAGCAGACAGGGTACAGTCTATAATTCCCCCCTCCACTTT.

The chain has TRBV15 and TRBJ2-7; D is uncertain. Trimming stripped 0 bases from V and 4 bases from J, with 10 bases between. The CDR3 totals 14 residues. Germline loops: CDR1 LNHNV, CDR2 YYDKDF (reference sequence). The CDR3 DNA is TGTGCCACCAGCAGAGATGTCGGAGCATACGAGCAGTACTTC. This sequence encodes CATSRDVGAYEQYF.

The J gene is TRBJ2-7, the V gene TRBV10-3; perhaps TRBD2 as D (6 bases). Trimming removed 3 bases at V and 2 bases at J, with 14 bases between. The CDR3 covers 15 residues. Looked up from germline, CDR1 is ENHRY and CDR2 is SYGVKD. Written as DNA, the CDR3 is TGTGCCATCAGTGAAACGAGCGGGTTTACCTACGAGCAGTACTTC. Encoded protein: CAISETSGFTYEQYF.

This chain joins TRBV15 and TRBJ1-1; 7 positions match TRBD1. Germline values: CDR1 LNHNV, CDR2 YYDKDF (reference sequence). V shed 9 bases, J shed 1 base, and the junction held 29 bases outside the gene matches. The CDR3 contains 21 residues. CDR3 DNA: TGTGCCACGAGTATTAGGGGGGTCAACGTCCCGAACAGGGGACCGAACACTGAAGCTTTCTTT. This sequence encodes CATSIRGVNVPNRGPNTEAFF.

This chain links TRBV19 with TRBJ1-2; 9 bases agree with TRBD1. This CDR3 is built from 15 residues. Germline V gene lookup returns CDR1 LNHDA and CDR2 SQIVND (reference sequence). The J segment lost 4 bases and the V segment lost 5 bases, leaving 8 bases of the junction unmatched. CDR3 sequence (DNA): TGTGCCAGTAGTGCTAGCACAGGGGGCGGCTATGGCTACACCTTC. Amino acid sequence: CASSASTGGGYGYTF. Together with reference TRBV19 and TRBJ1-2, the CDR3 gives the full variable domain: DGGITQSPKYLFRKEGQNVTLSCEQNLNHDAMYWYRQDPGQGLRLIYYSQIVNDFQKGDIAEGYSVSREKKESFPLTVTSAQKNPTAFYLCASSASTGGGYGYTFGSGTRLTVV.

The rearrangement joins TRBV2 to TRBJ1-5, with 8 bases identical to TRBD1. In germline, CDR1 is SNHLY, CDR2 FYNNEI. The CDR3 extends over 17 amino acids. Trimming at V came to 4 bases and at J to 1 base, leaving 9 bases not matched to a gene. This CDR3 is CASSVQQGEGSNQPQHF. The CDR3 coding sequence is TGTGCCAGCAGTGTACAACAGGGGGAGGGGAGCAATCAGCCCCAGCATTTT.

The chain links TRBV7-2 to TRBJ1-1, with 9 positions matching TRBD1. This CDR3 contains 16 residues. Per the germline V gene, CDR1 is SGHTA and CDR2 is FQGNSA. Unmatched junction bases numbered 4, after V lost 0 bases and J lost 2 bases. The CDR3 sequence: CASSLARDRVNTEAFF. CDR3 coding DNA: TGTGCCAGCAGCTTAGCCCGGGACAGGGTAAACACTGAAGCTTTCTTT. Full variable domain (rest looked up from reference TRBV7-2 and TRBJ1-1): GAGVSQSPSNKVTEKGKDVELRCDPISGHTALYWYRQSLGQGLEFLIYFQGNSAPDKSGLPSDRFSAERTGGSVSTLTIQRTQQEDSAVYLCASSLARDRVNTEAFFGQGTRLTVV.

V gene TRBV5-5 combines with J gene TRBJ2-3; TRBD2 agrees at 7 bases. From germline, CDR1 is SGHKS and CDR2 YYEKEE (reference sequence). CDR3 length: 15 amino acids. Trimming cost V 0 bases and J 4 bases; bases outside gene matches: 5. The CDR3 coding sequence is TGTGCCAGCAGCTTGGGAGCGGGAAGCCCAGATACGCAGTATTTT. Translation gives CASSLGAGSPDTQYF. The full variable domain, completed using reference TRBV5-5 and TRBJ2-3, is DAGVTQSPTHLIKTRGQQVTLRCSPISGHKSVSWYQQVLGQGPQFIFQYYEKEERGRGNFPDRFSARQFPNYSSELNVNALLLGDSALYLCASSLGAGSPDTQYFGPGTRLTVL.

V is TRBV27 and J is TRBJ1-2; TRBD1 matches at 9 bases. V was clipped by 8 bases and J by 8 bases; unmatched bases: 6. CDR3 length: 12 amino acids. Germline V lookup: CDR1 MNHEY, CDR2 SMNVEV (reference sequence). The CDR3, as DNA: TGTGCCAGCGGGACAGGGTTAGGGGGCTACACCTTC. This sequence encodes CASGTGLGGYTF.

V is TRBV5-4 and J is TRBJ1-6; 8 positions match TRBD1. Looked up from germline, CDR1 is SGHNT and CDR2 is YYREEE (reference sequence). The CDR3 is 15 residues long. The trim removed 3 bases at V and 7 bases at J, leaving 6 bases unmatched. The CDR3 is CASSWTDRENSPLHF. CDR3 sequence (DNA): TGTGCCAGCAGCTGGACGGACAGGGAAAATTCACCCCTCCACTTT.

The V call is TRBV7-8, the J call TRBJ2-4, with 8 bases fitting TRBD1. The CDR3 is 12 residues long. Unmatched junction bases numbered 4, after V lost 1 base and J lost 14 bases. CDR1 is SGHVS and CDR2 is FQNEAQ in the germline V gene. The CDR3 is CASSLVRGQEYF. CDR3 nucleotide sequence: TGTGCCAGCAGCTTAGTGCGGGGACAGGAGTACTTC.

This clone was counted a single time. A junction boundary mismatches the germline segment, possibly from a read error. V gene TRBV18 combines with J gene TRBJ2-1; 11 positions match TRBD2. The V gene's germline CDR1 is KGHSH and CDR2 LQKENI. This CDR3 has 17 residues. As DNA, the CDR3 is TGTGCCAGCTCACTACTGGTCCTAGCGGGAGGCTACGATGAGCAGTTCTTC. Translated, it gives CASSLLVLAGGYDEQFF.